The entry that follows covers one T cell receptor beta chain sequence. The immunoSEQ assay was v3. The repertoire was sequenced with immunoSEQ multiplex PCR; TCRdb's copy has only in-frame clones and lacks some. The repertoire holds roughly 60,000 clones, with 87% as singletons. These data originate in a study of TIL therapy for anti-PD-1-resistant metastatic lung cancer. The overall study: By whole-exome sequencing, median non-synonymous tumor mutation burden was around 1.5 mutations per megabase.

V gave up 4 bases and J gave up 0 bases; unmatched junction bases: 8. The CDR3 extends over 16 amino acids. CDR1 is LNHDA and CDR2 is SQIVND in the germline V gene (reference sequence). This sample's time point: pre-treatment sample, taken before nivolumab and TIL therapy. This clonotype was sampled from a person between 25 and 80 years old with non-small cell lung cancer. The source material was blood, sampled at baseline. This rearrangement joins TRBV19 to TRBJ1-2; 7 bases line up with TRBD1. CDR3 amino acids: CASSTKTGLSNYGYTF. DNA for the CDR3: TGTGCCAGTAGTACCAAGACAGGGTTATCTAACTATGGCTACACCTTC. The full variable domain, in which reference TRBV19 and TRBJ1-2 provide the parts outside the CDR3, is DGGITQSPKYLFRKEGQNVTLSCEQNLNHDAMYWYRQDPGQGLRLIYYSQIVNDFQKGDIAEGYSVSREKKESFPLTVTSAQKNPTAFYLCASSTKTGLSNYGYTFGSGTRLTVV.